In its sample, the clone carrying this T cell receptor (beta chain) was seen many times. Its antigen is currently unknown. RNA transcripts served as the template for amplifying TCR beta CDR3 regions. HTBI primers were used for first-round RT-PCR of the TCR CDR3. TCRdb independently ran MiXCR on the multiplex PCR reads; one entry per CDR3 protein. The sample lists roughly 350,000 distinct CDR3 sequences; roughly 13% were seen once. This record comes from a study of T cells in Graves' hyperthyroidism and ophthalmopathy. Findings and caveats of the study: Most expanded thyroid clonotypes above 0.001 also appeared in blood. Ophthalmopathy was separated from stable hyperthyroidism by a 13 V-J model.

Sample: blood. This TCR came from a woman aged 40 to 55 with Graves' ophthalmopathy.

The DNA for the CDR3 is TGTGCCAGCTCACTACTACAGAGGAGCACAGATACGCAGTATTTT. It codes for CASSLLQRSTDTQYF. V and J are TRBV18 and TRBJ2-3; unclear D gene. V was pared by 4 bases and J by 0 bases, with 11 bases between. Germline CDR1 and CDR2: KGHSH and LQKENI. This CDR3 has 15 residues.